Described below is a single TCR beta chain sequence and its context. Germline CDR1 is LGHNA and CDR2 is YSLEER. V lost 0 bases and J lost 0; bases outside the gene matches: 4. The CDR3 spans 19 residues. The sample comes from a study of cytomegalovirus exposure and HLA in healthy donors. This PCR relied on a set of 60 Vbeta primers and 13 Jbeta primers. Clones were read by immunoSEQ multiplex PCR, and TCRdb kept only the in-frame ones, dropping some. The data contain 100,000 or so clones, 70% to 85% of them seen just once; the ten biggest clones take up more than 1%. Sequencing input: PBMCs. The TCR was taken from a woman between 18 and 30 years old in good health and CMV-seronegative. The genes are TRBV4-3 and TRBJ2-1; 14 bases map to TRBD2. This chain's CDR3 is CASSQETSGGVSSYNEQFF. DNA for the CDR3: TGCGCCAGCAGCCAAGAGACTAGCGGGGGGGTAAGCTCCTACAATGAGCAGTTCTTC.